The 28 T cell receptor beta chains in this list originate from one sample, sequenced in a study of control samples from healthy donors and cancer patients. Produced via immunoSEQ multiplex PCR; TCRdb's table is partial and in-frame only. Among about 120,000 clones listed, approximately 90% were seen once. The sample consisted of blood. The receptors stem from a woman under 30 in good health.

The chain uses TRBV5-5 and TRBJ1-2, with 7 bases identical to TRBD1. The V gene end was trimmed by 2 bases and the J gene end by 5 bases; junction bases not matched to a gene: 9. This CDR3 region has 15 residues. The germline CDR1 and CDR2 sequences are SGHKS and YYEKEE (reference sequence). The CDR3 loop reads CASSLPDRVLYGYTF. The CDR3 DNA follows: TGTGCCAGCAGCTTACCTGACAGGGTCTTGTATGGCTACACCTTC.

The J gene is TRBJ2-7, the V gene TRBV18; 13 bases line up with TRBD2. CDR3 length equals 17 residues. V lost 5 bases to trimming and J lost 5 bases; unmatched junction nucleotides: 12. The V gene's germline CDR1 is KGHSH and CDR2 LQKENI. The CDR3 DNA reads TGTGCCAGCTCAGAACTCGGGACTAGCGGGACAGGGAACGAGCAGTACTTC. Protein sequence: CASSELGTSGTGNEQYF.

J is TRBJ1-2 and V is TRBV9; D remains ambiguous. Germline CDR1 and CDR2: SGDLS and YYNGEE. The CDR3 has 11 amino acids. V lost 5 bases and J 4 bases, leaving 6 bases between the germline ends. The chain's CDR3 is CASSALYGYTF. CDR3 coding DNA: TGTGCCAGCAGTGCGCTCTATGGCTACACCTTC.

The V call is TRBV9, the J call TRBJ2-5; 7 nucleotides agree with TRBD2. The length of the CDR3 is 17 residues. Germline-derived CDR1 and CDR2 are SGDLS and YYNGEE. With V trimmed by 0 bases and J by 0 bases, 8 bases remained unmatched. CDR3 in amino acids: CASSVAGSGAYQETQYF. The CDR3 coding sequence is TGTGCCAGCAGCGTAGCGGGCAGCGGGGCGTACCAAGAGACCCAGTACTTC.

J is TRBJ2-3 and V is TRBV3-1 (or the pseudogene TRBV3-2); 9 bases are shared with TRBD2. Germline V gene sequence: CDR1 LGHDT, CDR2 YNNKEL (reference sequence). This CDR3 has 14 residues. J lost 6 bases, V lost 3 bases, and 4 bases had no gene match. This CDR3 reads CASSHSGRSDTQYF. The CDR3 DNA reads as TGTGCCAGCAGCCATAGCGGGAGATCCGATACGCAGTATTTT.

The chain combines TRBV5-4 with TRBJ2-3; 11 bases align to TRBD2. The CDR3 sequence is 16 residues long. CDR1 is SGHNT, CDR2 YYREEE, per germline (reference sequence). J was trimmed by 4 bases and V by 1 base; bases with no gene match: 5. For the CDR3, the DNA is TGTGCCAGCAGCTTGAGACTAGCGGGATCGGCAGATACGCAGTATTTT. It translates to CASSLRLAGSADTQYF. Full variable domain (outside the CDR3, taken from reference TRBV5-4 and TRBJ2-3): ETGVTQSPTHLIKTRGQQVTLRCSSQSGHNTVSWYQQALGQGPQFIFQYYREEENGRGNFPPRFSGLQFPNYSSELNVNALELDDSALYLCASSLRLAGSADTQYFGPGTRLTVL.

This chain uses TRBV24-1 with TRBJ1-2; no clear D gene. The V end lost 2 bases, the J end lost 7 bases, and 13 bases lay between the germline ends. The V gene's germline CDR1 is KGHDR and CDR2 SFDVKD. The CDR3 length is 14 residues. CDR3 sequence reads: CATSDWRVGSGYTF. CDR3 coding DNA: TGTGCCACCAGTGATTGGAGGGTTGGGAGTGGCTACACCTTC.

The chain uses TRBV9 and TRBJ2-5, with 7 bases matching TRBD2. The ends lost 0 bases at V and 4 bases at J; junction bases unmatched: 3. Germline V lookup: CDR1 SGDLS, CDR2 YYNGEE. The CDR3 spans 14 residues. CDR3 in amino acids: CASSVELAGETQYF. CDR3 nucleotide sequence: TGTGCCAGCAGCGTAGAGTTAGCGGGAGAGACCCAGTACTTC.

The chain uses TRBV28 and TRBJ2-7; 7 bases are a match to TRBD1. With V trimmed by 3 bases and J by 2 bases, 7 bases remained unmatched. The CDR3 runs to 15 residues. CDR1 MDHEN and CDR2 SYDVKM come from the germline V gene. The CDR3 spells CASSFGDRDTYEQYF. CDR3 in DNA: TGTGCCAGCAGTTTCGGAGACAGGGACACCTACGAGCAGTACTTC.

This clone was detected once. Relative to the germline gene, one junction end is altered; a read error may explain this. CDR3 sequence reads: CASSLAAPYEQYF. The CDR3 coding sequence is TGTGCCAGCAGCCTAGCAGCCCCCTACGAGCAGTACTTC. V and J are TRBV7-8 and TRBJ2-7; tentatively, D is TRBD2 (5 bases). CDR1 is SGHVS and CDR2 is FQNEAQ in the germline V gene. This CDR3 has 13 amino acids.

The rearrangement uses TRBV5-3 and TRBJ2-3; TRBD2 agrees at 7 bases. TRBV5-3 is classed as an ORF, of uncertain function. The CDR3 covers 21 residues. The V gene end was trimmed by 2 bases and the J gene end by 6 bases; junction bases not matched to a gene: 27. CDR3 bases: TGTGCCAGAAGCTTTTGTGCTCGAAGGGACTATCCTTTTATAGAACGGGATACGCAGTATTTT. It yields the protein CARSFCARRDYPFIERDTQYF.

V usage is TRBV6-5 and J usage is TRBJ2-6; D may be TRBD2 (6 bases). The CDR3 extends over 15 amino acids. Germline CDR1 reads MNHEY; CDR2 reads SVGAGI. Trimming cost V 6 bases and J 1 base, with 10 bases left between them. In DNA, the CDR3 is TGTGCCAGCAGACTTGGAGGGTCTGGGGCCAACGTCCTGACTTTC. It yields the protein CASRLGGSGANVLTF.

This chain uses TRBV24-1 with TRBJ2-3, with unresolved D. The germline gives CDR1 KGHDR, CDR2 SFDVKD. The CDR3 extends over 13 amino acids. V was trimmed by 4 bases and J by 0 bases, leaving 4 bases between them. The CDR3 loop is CATSDISTDTQYF. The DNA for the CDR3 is TGTGCCACCAGTGACATTAGCACAGATACGCAGTATTTT.

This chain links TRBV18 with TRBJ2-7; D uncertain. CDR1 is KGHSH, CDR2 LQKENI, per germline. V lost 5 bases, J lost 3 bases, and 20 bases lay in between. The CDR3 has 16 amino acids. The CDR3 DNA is TGTGCCAGCTCAGAACGGACGAATATTTTGGTCTACGAGCAGTACTTC. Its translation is CASSERTNILVYEQYF.

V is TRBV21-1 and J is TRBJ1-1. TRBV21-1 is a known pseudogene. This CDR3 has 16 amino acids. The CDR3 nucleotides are TGTGCCAGCAGCAAAGGGGGGGGGAACCTTAACACTGAAGCTTTCTTT. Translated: CASSKGGGNLNTEAFF.

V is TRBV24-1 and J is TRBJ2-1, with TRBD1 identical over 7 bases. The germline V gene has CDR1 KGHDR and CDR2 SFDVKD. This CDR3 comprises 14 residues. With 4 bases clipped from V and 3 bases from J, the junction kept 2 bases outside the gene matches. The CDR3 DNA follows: TGTGCCACCAGTGAGGCAGGGGGCTACAATGAGCAGTTCTTC. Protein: CATSEAGGYNEQFF.

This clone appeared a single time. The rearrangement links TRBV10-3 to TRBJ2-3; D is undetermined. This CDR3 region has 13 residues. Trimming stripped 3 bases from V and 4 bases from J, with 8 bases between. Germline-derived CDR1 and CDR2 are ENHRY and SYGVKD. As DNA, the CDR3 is TGTGCCATCAGTGAACGGAGTGCAGATACGCAGTATTTT. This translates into CAISERSADTQYF.

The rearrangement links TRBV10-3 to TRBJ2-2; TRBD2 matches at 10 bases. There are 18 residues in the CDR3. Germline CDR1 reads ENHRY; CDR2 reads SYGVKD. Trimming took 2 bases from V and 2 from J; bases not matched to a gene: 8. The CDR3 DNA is TGTGCCATCAGTGAGCAGATAGTAGCGGGGGGAAACACCGGGGAGCTGTTTTTT. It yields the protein CAISEQIVAGGNTGELFF.

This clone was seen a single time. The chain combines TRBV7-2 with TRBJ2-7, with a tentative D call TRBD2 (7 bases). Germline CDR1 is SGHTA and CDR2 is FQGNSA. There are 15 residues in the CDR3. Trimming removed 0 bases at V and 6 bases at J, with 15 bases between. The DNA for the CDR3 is TGTGCCAGCAGCTTAGCGCTAGGGGGGGCGGGCGAGCAGTACTTC. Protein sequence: CASSLALGGAGEQYF.

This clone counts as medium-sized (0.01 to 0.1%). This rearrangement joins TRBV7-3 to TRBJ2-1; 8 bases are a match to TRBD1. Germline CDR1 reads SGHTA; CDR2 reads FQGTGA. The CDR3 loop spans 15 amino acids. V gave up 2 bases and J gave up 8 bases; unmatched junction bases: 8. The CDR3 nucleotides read TGTGCCAGCAGCTTAGGGGGCCAGGGGGCAGATGAGCAGTTCTTC. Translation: CASSLGGQGADEQFF.

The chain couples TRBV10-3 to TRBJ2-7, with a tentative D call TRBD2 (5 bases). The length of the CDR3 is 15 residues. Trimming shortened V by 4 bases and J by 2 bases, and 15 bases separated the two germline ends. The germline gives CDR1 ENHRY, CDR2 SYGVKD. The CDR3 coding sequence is TGTGCCATCAGTGGAAAGGGAGCTACCCCCTACGAGCAGTACTTC. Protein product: CAISGKGATPYEQYF.

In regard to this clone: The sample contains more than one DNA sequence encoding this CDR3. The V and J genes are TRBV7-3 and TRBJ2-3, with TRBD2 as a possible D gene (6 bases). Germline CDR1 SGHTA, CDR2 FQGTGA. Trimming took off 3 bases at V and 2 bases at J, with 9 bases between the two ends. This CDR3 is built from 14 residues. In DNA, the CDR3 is TGTGCCAGCAGCTTTGGAGGGTCCACAGATACGCAGTATTTT. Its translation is CASSFGGSTDTQYF. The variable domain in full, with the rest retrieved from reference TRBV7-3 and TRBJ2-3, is GAGVSQTPSNKVTEKGKYVELRCDPISGHTALYWYRQSLGQGPEFLIYFQGTGAADDSGLPNDRFFAVRPEGSVSTLKIQRTERGDSAVYLCASSFGGSTDTQYFGPGTRLTVL.

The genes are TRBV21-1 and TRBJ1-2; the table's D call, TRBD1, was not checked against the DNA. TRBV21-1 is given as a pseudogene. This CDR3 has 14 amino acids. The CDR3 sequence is CASNPTGANYGYTF. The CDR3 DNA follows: TGTGCCAGCAACCCGACAGGGGCTAACTATGGCTACACCTTC.

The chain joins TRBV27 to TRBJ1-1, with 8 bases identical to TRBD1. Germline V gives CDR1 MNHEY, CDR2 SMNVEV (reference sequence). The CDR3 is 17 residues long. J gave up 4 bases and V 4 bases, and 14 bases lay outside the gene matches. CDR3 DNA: TGTGCCAGCAGTTCCCAGACGGACAGGGCTCTTGTCACTGAAGCTTTCTTT. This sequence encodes CASSSQTDRALVTEAFF.

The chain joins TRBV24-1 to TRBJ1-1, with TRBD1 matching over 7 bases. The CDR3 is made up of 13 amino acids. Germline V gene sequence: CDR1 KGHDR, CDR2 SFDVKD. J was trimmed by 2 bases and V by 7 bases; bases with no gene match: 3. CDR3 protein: CATRQGVNTEAFF. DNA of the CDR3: TGTGCCACCAGGCAGGGGGTTAACACTGAAGCTTTCTTT.

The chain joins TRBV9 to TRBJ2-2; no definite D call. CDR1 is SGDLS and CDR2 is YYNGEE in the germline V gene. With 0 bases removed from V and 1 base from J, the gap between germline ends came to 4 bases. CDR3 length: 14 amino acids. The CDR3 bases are TGTGCCAGCAGCGTAGACGGGAACACCGGGGAGCTGTTTTTT. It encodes CASSVDGNTGELFF. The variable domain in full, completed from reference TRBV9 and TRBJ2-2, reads DSGVTQTPKHLITATGQRVTLRCSPRSGDLSVYWYQQSLDQGLQFLIQYYNGEERAKGNILERFSAQQFPDLHSELNLSSLELGDSALYFCASSVDGNTGELFFGEGSRLTVL.

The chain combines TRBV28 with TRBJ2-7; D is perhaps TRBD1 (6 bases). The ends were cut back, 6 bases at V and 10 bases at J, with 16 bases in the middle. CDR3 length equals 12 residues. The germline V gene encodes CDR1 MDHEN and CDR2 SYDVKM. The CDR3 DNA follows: TGTGCCAGCAGACTTATGGACAGTGTACAGTACTTC. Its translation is CASRLMDSVQYF.

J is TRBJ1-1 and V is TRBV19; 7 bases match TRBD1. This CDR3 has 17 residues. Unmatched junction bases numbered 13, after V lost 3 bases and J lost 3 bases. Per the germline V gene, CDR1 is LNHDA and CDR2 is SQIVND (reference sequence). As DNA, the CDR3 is TGTGCCAGTAGTATTCTGGGACAGCTAACTGGGTACACTGAAGCTTTCTTT. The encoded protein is CASSILGQLTGYTEAFF. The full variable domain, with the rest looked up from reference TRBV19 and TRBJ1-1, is DGGITQSPKYLFRKEGQNVTLSCEQNLNHDAMYWYRQDPGQGLRLIYYSQIVNDFQKGDIAEGYSVSREKKESFPLTVTSAQKNPTAFYLCASSILGQLTGYTEAFFGQGTRLTVV.